The source of this T cell receptor beta chain is a study of CD8+ T cells in alopecia areata. This clone was seen a handful of times. Antigen unknown. Study outcomes and limitations: Mice gave a clearer picture of TCR sharing than patients did, possibly for HLA-related reasons. Normal scalp showed lower clonality than lesional scalp, especially alopecia totalis/universalis. Sequencing of scalp samples also captures resident alphabeta T cells of normal skin.

CDR1 is MGHRA, CDR2 YSYEKL, per germline. This CDR3 region has 13 residues. Trimming removed 1 base at V and 4 bases at J, with 6 bases between. Sequencing relied on a cDNA template that was reverse transcribed from extracted RNA. The repertoire was sequenced with immunoSEQ multiplex PCR; TCRdb's copy has only in-frame clones and lacks some. Of roughly 150,000 clones listed, less than 75% are singletons. The authors sorted CD4+ and CD8+ T cells from PBMCs. The chain links TRBV4-1 to TRBJ2-3; no reliable D call. Material for sequencing was CD8+ T cells sorted from blood. The receptor's source is a human donor in good health. In nucleotides, the CDR3 is TGCGCCAGCAGCCAAGTCGCGCCAGATACGCAGTATTTT. Protein product: CASSQVAPDTQYF.